Below are 14 T cell receptor beta chains sequenced from a single sample in a study of Ad26.COV2.S vaccination and SARS-CoV-2 variants. The treatment denotes: around 19 received Ad26.COV2.S at low or high dose, single or two shots; roughly five received placebo; per-sample allocation not given. Material that was analyzed had been drawn on day 63 after the first vaccine or placebo injection. TCRdb's table, derived via immunoSEQ multiplex PCR, lists solely in-frame clones and lacks some. The profile shows about 250,000 clones, around 87% of them singletons. This specimen was peripheral blood, taken in a trial of Ad26.COV2.S vaccine versus placebo. The source of these receptors is a person between 18 and 65 years old who received the Ad26.COV2.S COVID-19 vaccine or a placebo.

This chain connects TRBV21-1 to TRBJ1-6. TRBV21-1 is listed as a pseudogene. The length of the CDR3 is 14 residues. The CDR3 here is CASSEGAASSPLHF. DNA of the CDR3: TGTGCCAGCAGCGAAGGCGCGGCGAGCTCACCCCTCCACTTT.

The J gene is TRBJ2-7, the V gene TRBV6-5, with 9 bases fitting TRBD1. Germline trimming cut 10 bases from V and 2 bases from J; bases unmatched to any gene: 6. Per germline, CDR1 MNHEY and CDR2 SVGAGI. CDR3 length equals 13 residues. CDR3 loop: CATRTGAAYEQYF. The CDR3 nucleotides are TGTGCCACCCGGACAGGGGCCGCCTACGAGCAGTACTTC.

The rearrangement links TRBV6-5 to TRBJ1-5, with D perhaps TRBD1 (5 bases). V gave up 5 bases and J gave up 3 bases, with 11 bases separating them. The V gene's germline CDR1 is MNHEY and CDR2 SVGAGI. CDR3 length: 14 residues. The CDR3 is CASSQTVNNQPQHF. The CDR3 DNA sequence: TGTGCCAGCAGTCAGACAGTTAACAATCAGCCCCAGCATTTT.

A single count supports this clone. V is TRBV6-5 and J is TRBJ2-7; possibly TRBD2 for D (5 bases). The germline V gene encodes CDR1 MNHEY and CDR2 SVGAGI. There are 12 residues in the CDR3. The V end lost 4 bases, the J end lost 3 bases, and 7 bases lay between the germline ends. The CDR3 is CASSSRGYEQYF. CDR3 sequence (DNA): TGTGCCAGCAGTTCTCGGGGCTACGAGCAGTACTTC.

V and J are TRBV10-1 and TRBJ2-6; D is perhaps TRBD1 or TRBD2 (5 bases each). The V end lost 3 bases, the J end lost 0 bases, and 6 bases lay between the germline ends. This CDR3 is built from 15 residues. Germline V gene sequence: CDR1 WNHNN, CDR2 SYGVQD (reference sequence). CDR3 in amino acids: CASSDGGSGANVLTF. CDR3 sequence (DNA): TGCGCCAGCAGTGATGGGGGCTCTGGGGCCAACGTCCTGACTTTC.

The chain combines TRBV9 with TRBJ2-2, with 9 bases lining up with TRBD2. CDR3 size: 16 residues. Germline CDR1 is SGDLS and CDR2 is YYNGEE. Trimming at V came to 4 bases and at J to 3 bases, leaving 7 bases not matched to a gene. This chain's CDR3 is CASSILAGAHTGELFF. The CDR3 coding sequence is TGTGCCAGCAGCATACTAGCGGGCGCCCACACCGGGGAGCTGTTTTTT.

V gene TRBV5-4 combines with J gene TRBJ1-2; 9 bases line up with TRBD1. V dropped 4 bases and J dropped 2; count of bases not matched to a gene: 6. The CDR3 totals 15 residues. The germline V gene has CDR1 SGHNT and CDR2 YYREEE (reference sequence). CDR3 loop: CASSPRTGANYGYTF. The CDR3 bases are TGTGCCAGCAGCCCCCGGACAGGGGCCAACTATGGCTACACCTTC. Full variable domain (missing parts from reference TRBV5-4 and TRBJ1-2): ETGVTQSPTHLIKTRGQQVTLRCSSQSGHNTVSWYQQALGQGPQFIFQYYREEENGRGNFPPRFSGLQFPNYSSELNVNALELDDSALYLCASSPRTGANYGYTFGSGTRLTVV.

This rearrangement joins TRBV13 to TRBJ2-1, with D maybe TRBD2 (6 bases). The CDR3 extends over 18 amino acids. Looked up from germline, CDR1 is PRHDT and CDR2 is FYEKMQ (reference sequence). V lost 5 bases to trimming and J lost 4 bases, with 24 bases between them. The CDR3 coding sequence is TGTGCCAGCAGCCCCCTCTCCACGTTAGCGGAGAAATACAATGAGCAGTTCTTC. Its protein is CASSPLSTLAEKYNEQFF. The full variable domain, in which reference TRBV13 and TRBJ2-1 provide the parts outside the CDR3, is AAGVIQSPRHLIKEKRETATLKCYPIPRHDTVYWYQQGPGQDPQFLISFYEKMQSDKGSIPDRFSAQQFSDYHSELNMSSLELGDSALYFCASSPLSTLAEKYNEQFFGPGTRLTVL.

This clone was seen more than once but under ten times. V usage is TRBV12-5 and J usage is TRBJ1-1; tentatively, D is TRBD1 (5 bases). The CDR3 is 14 amino acids. Trimming took 3 bases from V and 0 from J, leaving 8 bases between them. Germline CDR1 is LGHNT and CDR2 is FRNRAP. The CDR3 protein is CASGFGHLNTEAFF. The DNA of the CDR3 is TGTGCTAGTGGTTTTGGACACTTGAACACTGAAGCTTTCTTT.

The CDR3 DNA reads TGTGCCAGCATGTTGCGGGAGGGCTCAGGCGAGCAGTACTTC. Its translation is CASMLREGSGEQYF. The chain links TRBV5-4 to TRBJ2-7; TRBD2 aligns across 9 bases. CDR1 is SGHNT, CDR2 YYREEE, per germline (reference sequence). This CDR3 contains 14 residues. V shed 6 bases and J 6 bases; nucleotides not matched to a gene: 10.

This clone was seen more than once but under ten times. The rearrangement links TRBV25-1 to TRBJ2-4; tentatively, D is TRBD1 or TRBD2 (5 bases each). Trimming took off 6 bases at V and 3 bases at J, with 15 bases between the two ends. From germline, CDR1 is MGHDK and CDR2 SYGVNS. CDR3 size: 15 residues. CDR3 region: CASSTLRGNKNIQYF. CDR3 nucleotides: TGTGCCAGCAGCACCCTGAGGGGTAACAAAAACATTCAGTACTTC.

The CDR3 DNA reads as TGTGCCAGCAGTCGACACGGAAATTCACCCCTCCACTTT. Translation: CASSRHGNSPLHF. V usage is TRBV6-5 and J usage is TRBJ1-6; D remains ambiguous. V was cut by 5 bases and J by 7 bases, with 9 bases left in between. Looked up from germline, CDR1 is MNHEY and CDR2 is SVGAGI. This CDR3 has 13 amino acids.

This clone is a singleton in its sample. The V gene is TRBV3-1 (or the pseudogene TRBV3-2), the J gene TRBJ1-1; possibly TRBD1 for D (6 bases). V was trimmed by 1 base and J by 1 base, leaving 10 bases between them. This CDR3 region has 15 residues. CDR1 and CDR2 (germline): LGHDT, YNNKEL (reference sequence). CDR3 in amino acids: CASSQGQAPNTEAFF. The CDR3 bases are TGTGCCAGCAGCCAAGGACAGGCGCCGAACACTGAAGCTTTCTTT.

About this clone: Distinct nucleotide sequences in the sample also encode this CDR3. V gene TRBV29-1 combines with J gene TRBJ2-3; D is ambiguous. CDR1 and CDR2 (germline): SQVTM, ANQGSEA. V was shortened by 2 bases and J by 1 base, with 1 base between the two germline ends. The CDR3 sequence is 11 residues long. CDR3 sequence: CSVERTDTQYF. CDR3 bases: TGCAGCGTTGAACGCACAGATACGCAGTATTTT.